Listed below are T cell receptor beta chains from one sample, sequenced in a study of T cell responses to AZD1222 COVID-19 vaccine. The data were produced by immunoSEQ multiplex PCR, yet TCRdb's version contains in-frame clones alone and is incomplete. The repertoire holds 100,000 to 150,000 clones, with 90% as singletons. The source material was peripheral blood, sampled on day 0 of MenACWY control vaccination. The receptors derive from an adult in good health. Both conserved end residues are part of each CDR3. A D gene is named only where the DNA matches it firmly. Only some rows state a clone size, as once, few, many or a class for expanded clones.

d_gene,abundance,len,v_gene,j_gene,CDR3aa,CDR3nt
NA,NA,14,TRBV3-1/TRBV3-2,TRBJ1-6,CASSVDRNNSPLHF,TGTGCCAGCAGCGTGGACAGAAATAATTCACCCCTCCACTTT
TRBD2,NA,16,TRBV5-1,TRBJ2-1,CASTSVAGSSYNEQFF,TGCGCCAGCACCTCAGTAGCGGGGAGCTCCTACAATGAGCAGTTCTTC
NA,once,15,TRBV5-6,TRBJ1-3,CASSFDSGTGNTIYF,TGTGCCAGCAGCTTTGACAGCGGAACTGGAAACACCATATATTTT
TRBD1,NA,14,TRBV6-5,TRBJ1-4,CASSRQGTNEKLFF,TGTGCCAGCAGTCGACAGGGCACTAATGAAAAACTGTTTTTT
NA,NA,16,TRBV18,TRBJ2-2,CASSPLRVLNTGELFF,TGTGCCAGCTCACCATTGAGGGTTCTTAACACCGGGGAGCTGTTTTTT
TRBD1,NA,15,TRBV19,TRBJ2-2,CASSIWTGDTGELFF,TGTGCCAGTAGTATTTGGACAGGGGATACCGGGGAGCTGTTTTTT
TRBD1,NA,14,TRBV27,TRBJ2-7,CASSLRTGHYEQYF,TGTGCCAGCAGTTTAAGGACAGGGCACTACGAGCAGTACTTC
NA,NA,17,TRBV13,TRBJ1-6,CASSSGQRDSYNSPLHF,TGTGCCAGCAGCTCAGGACAGCGAGACTCCTATAATTCACCCCTCCACTTT
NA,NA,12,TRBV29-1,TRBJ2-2,CSVAWNTGELFF,TGCAGCGTTGCATGGAACACCGGGGAGCTGTTTTTT
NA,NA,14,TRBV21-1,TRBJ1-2,CASRLGTGTSGYTF,TGTGCCAGCCGGCTCGGGACAGGGACCTCTGGCTACACCTTC
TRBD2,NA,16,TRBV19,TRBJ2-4,CASSIPGEGRGNIQYF,TGTGCCAGTAGTATACCCGGGGAGGGCCGGGGGAACATTCAGTACTTC